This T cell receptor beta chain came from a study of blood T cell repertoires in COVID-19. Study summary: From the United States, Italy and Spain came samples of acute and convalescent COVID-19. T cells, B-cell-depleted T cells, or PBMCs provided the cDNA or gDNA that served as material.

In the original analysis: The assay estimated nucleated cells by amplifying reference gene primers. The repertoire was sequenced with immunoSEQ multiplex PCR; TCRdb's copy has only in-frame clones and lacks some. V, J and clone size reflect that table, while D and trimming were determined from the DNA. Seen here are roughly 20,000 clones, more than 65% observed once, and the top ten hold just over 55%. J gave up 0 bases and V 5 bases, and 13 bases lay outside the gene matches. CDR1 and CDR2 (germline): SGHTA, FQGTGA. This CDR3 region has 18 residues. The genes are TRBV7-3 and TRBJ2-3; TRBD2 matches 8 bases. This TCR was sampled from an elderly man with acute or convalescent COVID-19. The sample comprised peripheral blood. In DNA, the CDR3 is TGTGCCAGCAGCAAGCGAGCGGGAGAAGGGGGTAGCACAGATACGCAGTATTTT. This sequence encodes CASSKRAGEGGSTDTQYF.